This T cell receptor (beta chain) was sequenced for a study of OX40 agonist ivuxolimab in advanced cancers. Sequenced by immunoSEQ multiplex PCR; TCRdb stores in-frame clones only, minus some. The table includes about 17,000 clones, around 82% detected once. Germline V CDR1 and CDR2: MNHNS, SASEGT. This CDR3 comprises 15 residues. The ends lost 7 bases at V and 3 bases at J; junction bases unmatched: 12. The source of this sequence is an adult with an advanced solid tumor such as melanoma, head and neck, liver or kidney cancer. The chain is built from TRBV6-1 and TRBJ2-7; 7 nucleotides agree with TRBD2. The specimen was CD4+ or CD8+ T cells sorted from blood, collected in a trial of the OX40 agonist ivuxolimab. CDR3 loop: CASNSPGAGRYEQYF. DNA for the CDR3: TGTGCCAGCAATTCCCCCGGAGCGGGGCGCTACGAGCAGTACTTC.